This T cell receptor (beta chain) was retrieved from a study of blood T cell repertoires in COVID-19. The overall study: COVID-19 samples from acute and convalescent phases originated in the United States, Italy and Spain. The analysed material was cDNA or gDNA that came from T cells, B-cell-depleted T cells, or PBMCs.

The CDR3 is 13 amino acids. V was trimmed by 3 bases and J by 8 bases, leaving 16 bases between them. Germline CDR1 reads GTSNPN; CDR2 reads SVGIG (reference sequence). Under the authors' procedure: Researchers report that nucleated cell counts were estimated from reference gene primer amplification. Assay used: immunoSEQ multiplex PCR; TCRdb lists only in-frame clones, some missing. From that table come the V and J calls and clone size; the DNA was used to work out D and trimming. The sample yields about 58,000 clones, 77% seen once. The chain links TRBV30 to TRBJ1-2; the D is unclear. This receptor was identified in a human donor in a cohort sampled during active COVID-19. The specimen sequenced was peripheral blood. The CDR3 DNA reads TGTGCCTGGAGCCCCGGTCCCAACGTGGGCTACACCTTC. It specifies CAWSPGPNVGYTF.